These 26 T cell receptor beta chains came from one sample sequenced in a study of cytomegalovirus exposure and HLA in healthy donors. Researchers ran the PCR with 60 Vbeta and 13 Jbeta primers. Using immunoSEQ multiplex PCR, the repertoire was profiled, and TCRdb retains in-frame clones only, with some absent. This sample has around 150,000 clones, with 61% found just once. Sequences were obtained from PBMCs. The receptors were sampled from a male donor in good health and CMV-seronegative.

V is TRBV19 and J is TRBJ1-5; 9 positions match TRBD1. There are 16 residues in the CDR3. From germline, CDR1 is LNHDA and CDR2 SQIVND (reference sequence). The V gene end was trimmed by 4 bases and the J gene end by 4 bases; junction bases not matched to a gene: 8. CDR3 in amino acids: CASSTQTGGRNQPQHF. CDR3 sequence (DNA): TGTGCCAGTAGTACCCAGACAGGGGGAAGAAATCAGCCCCAGCATTTT. The full variable domain, with the rest looked up from reference TRBV19 and TRBJ1-5, is DGGITQSPKYLFRKEGQNVTLSCEQNLNHDAMYWYRQDPGQGLRLIYYSQIVNDFQKGDIAEGYSVSREKKESFPLTVTSAQKNPTAFYLCASSTQTGGRNQPQHFGDGTRLSIL.

In its sample, this clone was seen a few times. V usage is TRBV6-1 and J usage is TRBJ1-6; D unresolved. The V end was cut by 0 bases, the J end by 10 bases, with 13 bases between. CDR3 size: 15 residues. The germline V gene encodes CDR1 MNHNS and CDR2 SASEGT. The CDR3 coding sequence is TGTGCCAGCAGTGAAGCCCTTCGAGGCTGGTCACCCCTCCACTTT. Protein: CASSEALRGWSPLHF.

This clone was detected only a few times. DNA for the CDR3: TGTGCCAGCAGCTCCGGGACTAGTAACTACAATGAGCAGTTCTTC. Residues: CASSSGTSNYNEQFF. The V and J genes are TRBV7-6 and TRBJ2-1; TRBD2 matches 8 bases. The CDR3 runs 15 residues. V lost 4 bases to trimming and J lost 3 bases; unmatched junction nucleotides: 5. Germline V gives CDR1 SGHVS, CDR2 FNYEAQ.

V gene TRBV5-1 combines with J gene TRBJ1-3; D unresolved. The CDR3 length is 15 residues. Germline CDR1 and CDR2: SGHRS and YFSETQ. Trimming cost V 2 bases and J 0 bases, with 9 bases left between them. CDR3 sequence reads: CASSFSLSSGNTIYF. The CDR3 region has the DNA TGCGCCAGCAGCTTTTCGCTGAGCTCTGGAAACACCATATATTTT.

The count of this clone is one. The chain combines TRBV14 with TRBJ1-1; 8 bases agree with TRBD1. This CDR3 is built from 13 residues. V lost 4 bases, J lost 6 bases, and 4 bases stayed unmatched. Germline values: CDR1 SGHDN, CDR2 FVKESK. CDR3 coding DNA: TGTGCCAGCAGCCGAGAGACAGGGGCTGAAGCTTTCTTT. Its protein product is CASSRETGAEAFF.

This clone came up a few times. CDR3 region: CASSLTGASRWPYNEQFF. The CDR3, as DNA: TGCGCCAGCAGCTTGACAGGGGCCAGCCGGTGGCCCTACAATGAGCAGTTCTTC. The chain carries TRBV5-1 and TRBJ2-1, with 7 bases aligning to TRBD1. The CDR3 is 18 residues long. Germline CDR1 is SGHRS and CDR2 is YFSETQ. V gave up 1 base and J gave up 2 bases; unmatched junction bases: 12.

This clone was detected once. V gene TRBV7-2 combines with J gene TRBJ1-1; 8 bases are shared with TRBD1. V lost 5 bases to trimming and J lost 7 bases; unmatched junction nucleotides: 9. The CDR3 has 14 amino acids. Germline loops: CDR1 SGHTA, CDR2 FQGNSA. This chain's CDR3 is CASSPRTGRGEAFF. Written as DNA, the CDR3 is TGTGCCAGCAGCCCGCGGACAGGGAGGGGTGAAGCTTTCTTT.

The rearrangement joins TRBV4-1 to TRBJ1-2, with 7 bases aligning to TRBD1. This CDR3 is 15 amino acids long. With V trimmed by 8 bases and J by 3 bases, 12 bases remained unmatched. In germline, CDR1 is MGHRA, CDR2 YSYEKL. CDR3 coding DNA: TGCGCCAGCGGCTCTCCTAGGGGGCCCGACTATGGCTACACCTTC. Its protein product is CASGSPRGPDYGYTF.

This chain uses TRBV27 with TRBJ2-2; D is perhaps TRBD1 (5 bases). This CDR3 has 14 amino acids. Deletions cut 4 bases from V and 5 bases from J, with 11 bases between. CDR1 and CDR2 from the germline V gene are MNHEY and SMNVEV (reference sequence). The CDR3 loop is CASSWIGATGELFF. Written as DNA, the CDR3 is TGTGCCAGCAGTTGGATTGGGGCGACCGGGGAGCTGTTTTTT.

J is TRBJ1-4 and V is TRBV2; 7 bases fit TRBD1. Unmatched junction bases numbered 10, after V lost 6 bases and J lost 3 bases. The germline gives CDR1 SNHLY, CDR2 FYNNEI. CDR3 size: 16 residues. CDR3 sequence: CASRGLGGSANEKLFF. The DNA of the CDR3 is TGTGCCAGCAGGGGGTTAGGGGGCTCGGCTAATGAAAAACTGTTTTTT.

This clone came up once. The rearrangement links TRBV18 to TRBJ1-6, with 10 bases matching TRBD1. The CDR3 loop spans 16 amino acids. Germline CDR1 is KGHSH and CDR2 is LQKENI. V was pared by 1 base and J by 9 bases, with 6 bases of the junction left unmatched. Here the CDR3 DNA reads TGTGCCAGCTCACCACAGGGGACAGGGGAAGGTTCACCCCTCCACTTT. Translation: CASSPQGTGEGSPLHF. Together with reference TRBV18 and TRBJ1-6, the CDR3 gives the full variable domain: NAGVMQNPRHLVRRRGQEARLRCSPMKGHSHVYWYRQLPEEGLKFMVYLQKENIIDESGMPKERFSAEFPKEGPSILRIQQVVRGDSAAYFCASSPQGTGEGSPLHFGNGTRLTVT.

This chain connects TRBV19 to TRBJ1-5; a weak D match, TRBD1 (5 bases). The CDR3 contains 16 residues. Trimming removed 6 bases at V and 6 bases at J, with 21 bases between. The germline CDR1 and CDR2 sequences are LNHDA and SQIVND (reference sequence). The CDR3 DNA is TGTGCCAGTAGGATTACTGACAGCAACGGGCGTCAGCCCCAGCATTTT. This sequence encodes CASRITDSNGRQPQHF.

This chain connects TRBV30 to TRBJ2-3, with 10 bases that match TRBD2. Losses at the gene ends were 0 bases for V and 0 bases for J; bases not matched to a gene: 9. Looked up from germline, CDR1 is GTSNPN and CDR2 is SVGIG (reference sequence). This CDR3 is built from 18 residues. CDR3 sequence (DNA): TGTGCCTGGAGTGTAATCCTAGCGGGGGCCCTTAGCACAGATACGCAGTATTTT. Its protein is CAWSVILAGALSTDTQYF.

Concerning this clone itself: The junction departs from germline at one end; a sequencing error may be responsible. This chain uses TRBV7-9 with TRBJ1-5, with unresolved D. CDR3 length: 12 residues. The germline CDR1 and CDR2 sequences are SEHNR and FQNEAQ (reference sequence). CDR3 sequence: CSSSAGGQPQHF. For the CDR3, the DNA is TGTTCCAGCAGCGCGGGAGGACAGCCCCAGCATTTT. The full variable domain, in which reference TRBV7-9 and TRBJ1-5 provide the parts outside the CDR3, is DTGVSQNPRHKITKRGQNVTFRCDPISEHNRLYWYRQTLGQGPEFLTYFQNEAQLEKSRLLSDRFSAERPKGSFSTLEIQRTEQGDSAMYLCSSSAGGQPQHFGDGTRLSIL.

This clone has just a few counts. CDR3 in DNA: TGCGCCAGCAGCCAAGACCGACGAGGCTCCTACTTCGTCTACGAGCAGTACTTC. Its protein product is CASSQDRRGSYFVYEQYF. The chain employs TRBV4-3 and TRBJ2-7; D is undetermined. Deletions cut 0 bases from V and 3 bases from J, with 21 bases between. CDR3 length: 18 residues. Germline-derived CDR1 and CDR2 are LGHNA and YSLEER.

This chain links TRBV5-6 with TRBJ1-5; 10 bases agree with TRBD1. The junction had 8 bases not matched to a gene; V was cut back by 0 bases and J by 2 bases. Per germline, CDR1 SGHDT and CDR2 YYEEEE. The CDR3 consists of 18 residues. This chain's CDR3 is CASSLGGTGAWGNQPQHF. CDR3 DNA: TGTGCCAGCAGCTTGGGAGGGACAGGGGCTTGGGGCAATCAGCCCCAGCATTTT. Looking up the rest from reference TRBV5-6 and TRBJ1-5 gives the full variable domain: DAGVTQSPTHLIKTRGQQVTLRCSPKSGHDTVSWYQQALGQGPQFIFQYYEEEERQRGNFPDRFSGHQFPNYSSELNVNALLLGDSALYLCASSLGGTGAWGNQPQHFGDGTRLSIL.

This chain joins TRBV19 and TRBJ2-3; the match to TRBD2 covers 10 bases. The junction had 15 bases not matched to a gene; V was cut back by 6 bases and J by 6 bases. The CDR3 runs to 17 residues. Looked up from germline, CDR1 is LNHDA and CDR2 is SQIVND (reference sequence). The CDR3 region has the DNA TGTGCCAGTAGCCTATACCTCGGACTAGCGGAGTCGGATACGCAGTATTTT. Its translation: CASSLYLGLAESDTQYF. Full variable domain (remainder filled in from reference TRBV19 and TRBJ2-3): DGGITQSPKYLFRKEGQNVTLSCEQNLNHDAMYWYRQDPGQGLRLIYYSQIVNDFQKGDIAEGYSVSREKKESFPLTVTSAQKNPTAFYLCASSLYLGLAESDTQYFGPGTRLTVL.

The chain links TRBV7-2 to TRBJ2-5; a weak D match, TRBD2 (7 bases). V lost 1 base, J lost 5 bases, and 14 bases lay in between. The CDR3 runs 15 residues. CDR1 is SGHTA, CDR2 FQGNSA, per germline. CDR3 coding DNA: TGTGCCAGCAGCTTAGAACGGGGGGCTGGGGAGACCCAGTACTTC. Amino acid sequence: CASSLERGAGETQYF.

This clone was found a few times. The rearrangement joins TRBV28 to TRBJ1-6; the match to TRBD1 covers 8 bases. This CDR3 contains 14 residues. V was clipped by 6 bases and J by 10 bases; unmatched bases: 8. CDR1 is MDHEN and CDR2 is SYDVKM in the germline V gene. The CDR3 region is CASSPKTGESPLHF. Written as DNA, the CDR3 is TGTGCCAGCAGCCCAAAGACAGGGGAATCACCCCTCCACTTT. The full variable domain, in which reference TRBV28 and TRBJ1-6 provide the parts outside the CDR3, is DVKVTQSSRYLVKRTGEKVFLECVQDMDHENMFWYRQDPGLGLRLIYFSYDVKMKEKGDIPEGYSVSREKKERFSLILESASTNQTSMYLCASSPKTGESPLHFGNGTRLTVT.

The V call is TRBV18, the J call TRBJ1-2; 10 nucleotides line up with TRBD1. CDR3 size: 14 residues. V lost 5 bases and J lost 2; bases outside the gene matches: 2. CDR1 and CDR2 from the germline V gene are KGHSH and LQKENI. CDR3 sequence (DNA): TGTGCCAGCTCATCGACAGGGGGCAACTATGGCTACACCTTC. Translated, it gives CASSSTGGNYGYTF.

In this sample, this clone turned up a few times. V usage is TRBV29-1 and J usage is TRBJ1-2, with 8 bases matching TRBD1. Germline CDR1 is SQVTM and CDR2 is ANQGSEA. The V segment lost 0 bases and the J segment 4 bases; nucleotides outside the gene matches: 4. CDR3 length equals 14 residues. CDR3 in amino acids: CSVEEDGTGYGYTF. The CDR3 DNA reads as TGCAGCGTTGAAGAGGACGGGACAGGCTATGGCTACACCTTC.

V usage is TRBV11-3 and J usage is TRBJ2-3, with 7 bases that match TRBD1. This CDR3 spans 15 amino acids. V was clipped by 5 bases and J by 2 bases; unmatched bases: 7. Germline loops: CDR1 SGHNT, CDR2 YENEEA. The CDR3 sequence: CASSHRTGHTDTQYF. The CDR3 DNA follows: TGTGCCAGCAGCCACCGGACAGGACACACAGATACGCAGTATTTT.

This clone has just a few counts. The chain combines TRBV5-1 with TRBJ2-2; the D is unclear. V dropped 2 bases and J dropped 5 bases, with 10 bases sitting between them. The germline V gene encodes CDR1 SGHRS and CDR2 YFSETQ. The CDR3 has 14 amino acids. The DNA for the CDR3 is TGCGCCAGCAGCTTCCAACCGGAGACCGGGGAGCTGTTTTTT. Amino acid sequence: CASSFQPETGELFF.

The chain carries TRBV27 and TRBJ1-4, with a possible D match to TRBD1 (5 bases). The CDR3 contains 14 residues. From germline, CDR1 is MNHEY and CDR2 SMNVEV (reference sequence). Trimming removed 2 bases at V and 6 bases at J, with 10 bases between. CDR3 amino acids: CASSLGRVDEKLFF. CDR3 nucleotides: TGTGCCAGCAGTTTAGGCAGGGTGGATGAAAAACTGTTTTTT.

J is TRBJ1-5 and V is TRBV7-8; no reliable D call. Germline values: CDR1 SGHVS, CDR2 FQNEAQ. With 1 base removed from V and 3 bases from J, the gap between germline ends came to 7 bases. CDR3 length: 14 amino acids. The CDR3 loop reads CASSLERYNQPQHF. The CDR3 DNA follows: TGTGCCAGCAGCTTAGAGCGGTACAATCAGCCCCAGCATTTT.

The rearrangement links TRBV4-2 to TRBJ2-2; 8 bases agree with TRBD2. Germline V gene lookup returns CDR1 LGHNA and CDR2 YNFKEQ. The CDR3 runs to 17 residues. V lost 4 bases to trimming and J lost 1 base; unmatched junction nucleotides: 8. CDR3 bases: TGTGCCAGCAGCCTCGACTGGGCGGGGGGGAACACCGGGGAGCTGTTTTTT. It translates to CASSLDWAGGNTGELFF.